One sample yielded the 31 T cell receptor beta chains listed below, sequenced in a study of long-term antiretroviral therapy in people with HIV. The assay used was immunoSEQ (version v3.0), run at survey level. Here immunoSEQ multiplex PCR was the method, and the copy in TCRdb shows in-frame clones only, minus some. The sample gives about 24,000 clones, 81% of which show up once; about 5.6% is in the top ten. Sample: unsorted PBMCs, taken 4.4 years after starting antiretroviral therapy. The origin of the receptors is a man aged 25-45 years with HIV.

The chain combines TRBV5-1 with TRBJ2-1; 10 bases line up with TRBD1. Germline V CDR1 and CDR2: SGHRS, YFSETQ. Trimming cost V 5 bases and J 3 bases; bases outside gene matches: 2. The length of the CDR3 is 14 residues. This CDR3 is CASRGDRGYNEQFF. The CDR3 DNA reads TGCGCCAGCAGGGGGGACAGGGGCTACAATGAGCAGTTCTTC. The variable domain in full, with the rest retrieved from reference TRBV5-1 and TRBJ2-1, is KAGVTQTPRYLIKTRGQQVTLSCSPISGHRSVSWYQQTPGQGLQFLFEYFSETQRNKGNFPGRFSGRQFSNSRSEMNVSTLELGDSALYLCASRGDRGYNEQFFGPGTRLTVL.

The chain joins TRBV5-6 to TRBJ2-7; 7 bases match TRBD1. Germline V gene lookup returns CDR1 SGHDT and CDR2 YYEEEE. With V trimmed by 4 bases and J by 3 bases, 7 bases remained unmatched. This CDR3 region has 14 residues. CDR3 DNA sequence: TGTGCCAGCAGCCCGACAGGGAAGGGCTACGAGCAGTACTTC. Amino acids: CASSPTGKGYEQYF.

The chain has TRBV27 and TRBJ2-5; perhaps D is TRBD1 or TRBD2 (5 bases each). Between the trimmed V and J ends, which lost 3 bases and 6 bases, there was a span of 11 bases. The length of the CDR3 is 13 residues. Germline CDR1 reads MNHEY; CDR2 reads SMNVEV (reference sequence). CDR3 loop: CASSFGDGKTQYF. The CDR3 bases are TGTGCCAGCAGTTTTGGGGACGGGAAGACCCAGTACTTC.

This clone appeared a single time. The chain's CDR3 is CASSLNALAERNEQFF. CDR3 in DNA: TGTGCCAGCAGCTTAAATGCGCTAGCGGAGAGGAATGAGCAGTTCTTC. The rearrangement uses TRBV11-3 and TRBJ2-1; 7 bases align to TRBD2. J was trimmed by 7 bases and V by 2 bases; bases with no gene match: 11. This CDR3 is 16 amino acids long. Germline CDR1 reads SGHNT; CDR2 reads YENEEA.

This clone was observed a few times. This chain connects TRBV9 to TRBJ2-7; no reliable D call. The CDR3 sequence is 14 residues long. Germline V gene data show CDR1 as SGDLS and CDR2 as YYNGEE. Deletions cut 0 bases from V and 0 bases from J, with 7 bases between. The CDR3 region has the DNA TGTGCCAGCAGCGTAGATGGTCGCTCCTACGAGCAGTACTTC. This encodes CASSVDGRSYEQYF.

This chain joins TRBV7-6 and TRBJ2-1; 9 nucleotides agree with TRBD1. The V and J ends lost 3 bases and 5 bases, in that order; junction bases with no gene match: 11. The CDR3 spans 17 residues. The germline V gene encodes CDR1 SGHVS and CDR2 FNYEAQ. CDR3 DNA: TGTGCCAGCAGCTTTCGGGCGGGACAGGGCTACCACAATGAGCAGTTCTTC. Translated, it gives CASSFRAGQGYHNEQFF.

J is TRBJ1-2 and V is TRBV22-1; no DNA check was done on the table's D call, TRBD1. TRBV22-1 is given as a pseudogene. The CDR3 length is 15 residues. The CDR3 loop is CPGSPRDRGLNGYTF. CDR3 nucleotide sequence: TGTCCTGGGAGCCCCCGGGACAGGGGGCTGAATGGCTACACCTTC.

The V and J genes are TRBV11-2 and TRBJ1-1; 8 bases match TRBD1. CDR3 length: 14 amino acids. V gave up 5 bases and J gave up 6 bases; unmatched junction bases: 8. In germline, CDR1 is SGHAT, CDR2 FQNNGV. CDR3 loop: CASSGSGTGPEAFF. CDR3 coding DNA: TGTGCCAGCAGCGGCTCCGGGACAGGTCCTGAAGCTTTCTTT.

This chain connects TRBV6-1 to TRBJ1-5; TRBD1 matches 8 bases. The CDR3 is made up of 16 amino acids. Germline lookup yields CDR1 MNHNS and CDR2 SASEGT. The trim removed 2 bases at V and 4 bases at J, leaving 7 bases unmatched. DNA of the CDR3: TGTGCCAGCAGTGAAAGGACAGGGCGATCGAATCAGCCCCAGCATTTT. Translation gives CASSERTGRSNQPQHF.

CDR3 sequence reads: CASSVRGDYGYTF. The CDR3 nucleotides read TGTGCCAGCAGTGTCCGGGGTGACTATGGCTACACCTTC. This chain links TRBV27 with TRBJ1-2; no reliable D call. The CDR3 is 13 amino acids. V shed 5 bases and J shed 3 bases, with 10 bases lying between them. Germline CDR1 reads MNHEY; CDR2 reads SMNVEV (reference sequence).

The chain links TRBV11-2 to TRBJ1-2; D perhaps matches TRBD1 (6 bases). Per germline, CDR1 SGHAT and CDR2 FQNNGV. The CDR3 runs 17 residues. V lost 5 bases and J 0 bases, leaving 19 bases between the germline ends. CDR3 residues: CASSLGGRPEANYGYTF. CDR3 bases: TGTGCCAGCAGCCTGGGGGGCAGACCCGAAGCTAACTATGGCTACACCTTC.

The V and J genes are TRBV6-6 and TRBJ2-1; 8 positions match TRBD2. CDR3 length equals 13 residues. From germline, CDR1 is MNHNY and CDR2 SVGAGI (reference sequence). As DNA, the CDR3 is TGTGCGGGGAGCGGGAGAATATACAATGAGCAGTTCTTC. Translated: CAGSGRIYNEQFF.

This clone was counted a few times. The CDR3 DNA reads as TGTGCCAGCAGTTACACGGGGAATGAGCAGTTCTTC. It encodes CASSYTGNEQFF. V usage is TRBV6-5 and J usage is TRBJ2-1; tentative D call: TRBD2 (5 bases). V lost 2 bases and J lost 7, with 6 bases in between. The CDR3 runs 12 residues. Germline values: CDR1 MNHEY, CDR2 SVGAGI.

The sample holds a few counts of this clone. This sequence joins TRBV6-4 and TRBJ2-3, with a weak D call TRBD1 (6 bases). CDR1 and CDR2 from the germline V gene are MRHNA and SNTAGT. The CDR3 extends over 15 amino acids. Trimming shortened V by 2 bases and J by 1 base, and 10 bases separated the two germline ends. The CDR3 loop is CASSDRPGGTDTQYF. The CDR3 region has the DNA TGTGCCAGCAGTGACCGACCAGGGGGCACAGATACGCAGTATTTT.

In its sample, this clone was seen once. The chain recombines TRBV7-9 with TRBJ1-4; TRBD1 is a possible D gene (5 bases). The CDR3 runs 14 residues. The germline V and J ends were trimmed by 3 bases and 5 bases, with 10 bases remaining between them. Germline V lookup: CDR1 SEHNR, CDR2 FQNEAQ (reference sequence). CDR3 region: CASSFGGTNEKLFF. The DNA for the CDR3 is TGTGCCAGCAGCTTCGGGGGTACCAATGAAAAACTGTTTTTT.

The V gene is TRBV25-1, the J gene TRBJ2-1, with 7 nucleotides matching TRBD2. Germline loops: CDR1 MGHDK, CDR2 SYGVNS. The J segment lost 4 bases and the V segment lost 8 bases, leaving 11 bases of the junction unmatched. The length of the CDR3 is 15 residues. The DNA for the CDR3 is TGTGCCAGCGTCCCAAGGCGGGGGAAGTACAATGAGCAGTTCTTC. It specifies CASVPRRGKYNEQFF. Looking up the rest from reference TRBV25-1 and TRBJ2-1 gives the full variable domain: EADIYQTPRYLVIGTGKKITLECSQTMGHDKMYWYQQDPGMELHLIHYSYGVNSTEKGDLSSESTVSRIRTEHFPLTLESARPSHTSQYLCASVPRRGKYNEQFFGPGTRLTVL.

V gene TRBV7-9 combines with J gene TRBJ2-7; 8 nucleotides agree with TRBD1. Germline loops: CDR1 SEHNR, CDR2 FQNEAQ (reference sequence). Germline trimming cut 4 bases from V and 2 bases from J; bases unmatched to any gene: 7. CDR3 length: 15 amino acids. The CDR3 loop reads CASSSPDREAYEQYF. DNA of the CDR3: TGTGCCAGCAGCTCCCCGGACAGGGAGGCCTACGAGCAGTACTTC.

This sequence joins TRBV2 and TRBJ2-7; TRBD2 matches at 9 bases. CDR3 length: 14 amino acids. Germline CDR1 SNHLY, CDR2 FYNNEI. Losses at the gene ends were 8 bases for V and 0 bases for J; bases not matched to a gene: 5. CDR3 bases: TGTGCCAGCCTGGCGGGAGGGAGCTCCTACGAGCAGTACTTC. Protein product: CASLAGGSSYEQYF. Full variable domain (missing parts from reference TRBV2 and TRBJ2-7): EPEVTQTPSHQVTQMGQEVILRCVPISNHLYFYWYRQILGQKVEFLVSFYNNEISEKSEIFDDQFSVERPDGSNFTLKIRSTKLEDSAMYFCASLAGGSSYEQYFGPGTRLTVT.

The rearrangement uses TRBV4-2 and TRBJ1-1; 7 bases map to TRBD1. With 2 bases clipped from V and 1 base from J, the junction kept 1 base outside the gene matches. CDR1 is LGHNA, CDR2 YNFKEQ, per germline. The CDR3 spans 14 residues. Here the CDR3 reads CASSQRQGNTEAFF. In DNA, the CDR3 is TGTGCCAGCAGCCAAAGACAGGGGAACACTGAAGCTTTCTTT.

V and J are TRBV18 and TRBJ2-5; no clear D gene. V lost 4 bases, J lost 2 bases, and 2 bases lay in between. The CDR3 length is 11 residues. Per the germline V gene, CDR1 is KGHSH and CDR2 is LQKENI. The CDR3 reads CASSHQETQYF. Here the CDR3 DNA reads TGTGCCAGCTCACATCAAGAGACCCAGTACTTC.

The rearrangement joins TRBV28 to TRBJ2-7, with D hard to call. This CDR3 region has 11 residues. The germline V gene has CDR1 MDHEN and CDR2 SYDVKM. V was clipped by 7 bases and J by 2 bases, with 6 bases between them. The CDR3 loop reads CASKTPYEQYF. Written as DNA, the CDR3 is TGTGCCAGCAAAACCCCCTACGAGCAGTACTTC.

In this sample, this clone turned up once. The chain recombines TRBV2 with TRBJ2-3, with TRBD2 matching over 15 bases. Per the germline V gene, CDR1 is SNHLY and CDR2 is FYNNEI. The CDR3 covers 17 residues. V shed 6 bases and J 3 bases; nucleotides not matched to a gene: 7. This CDR3 reads CASRPSGLAGGTDTQYF. The CDR3 coding sequence is TGTGCCAGCAGGCCCTCCGGACTAGCGGGAGGGACAGATACGCAGTATTTT. Full variable domain (remainder filled in from reference TRBV2 and TRBJ2-3): EPEVTQTPSHQVTQMGQEVILRCVPISNHLYFYWYRQILGQKVEFLVSFYNNEISEKSEIFDDQFSVERPDGSNFTLKIRSTKLEDSAMYFCASRPSGLAGGTDTQYFGPGTRLTVL.

The chain recombines TRBV27 with TRBJ1-1; tentative D call: TRBD1 (5 bases). The germline V gene has CDR1 MNHEY and CDR2 SMNVEV (reference sequence). CDR3 length: 13 amino acids. V lost 3 bases, J lost 1 base, and 6 bases lay in between. CDR3 residues: CASSFTGNTEAFF. The DNA for the CDR3 is TGTGCCAGCAGTTTCACAGGGAACACTGAAGCTTTCTTT.

The chain employs TRBV10-2 and TRBJ1-2, with D possibly being TRBD1 (5 bases). The CDR3 runs 15 residues. V was trimmed by 1 base and J by 6 bases, leaving 15 bases between them. Germline values: CDR1 WSHSY, CDR2 SAAADI. CDR3 residues: CASSEFLGRADGYTF. As DNA, the CDR3 is TGCGCCAGCAGTGAGTTCCTAGGCAGGGCCGATGGCTACACCTTC.

This clone was counted once. The chain is built from TRBV6-5 and TRBJ1-1, with D possibly matching TRBD1 (6 bases). This CDR3 has 14 amino acids. Germline CDR1 reads MNHEY; CDR2 reads SVGAGI. V lost 5 bases and J 0 bases, leaving 10 bases between the germline ends. The CDR3 protein is CASSKQGMNTEAFF. CDR3 DNA: TGTGCCAGCAGTAAACAGGGCATGAACACTGAAGCTTTCTTT.

The gene calls are TRBV5-1 and TRBJ1-5; no definite D call. V was pared by 0 bases and J by 5 bases, with 6 bases between. The CDR3 spans 13 residues. Germline lookup yields CDR1 SGHRS and CDR2 YFSETQ. The CDR3 protein is CASSLGRDQPQHF. The DNA for the CDR3 is TGCGCCAGCAGCTTGGGAAGGGATCAGCCCCAGCATTTT.

This chain connects TRBV2 to TRBJ1-1; TRBD1 matches at 8 bases. CDR3 size: 17 residues. Trimming removed 5 bases from V and 4 bases from J; junction bases left unmatched: 15. Per the germline V gene, CDR1 is SNHLY and CDR2 is FYNNEI. CDR3 amino acids: CASSPWTGKVSATEAFF. The CDR3 DNA is TGTGCCAGCAGTCCCTGGACAGGGAAAGTTTCGGCCACTGAAGCTTTCTTT.

The rearrangement links TRBV11-2 to TRBJ1-4; TRBD1 is a possible D gene (5 bases). The ends were cut back, 2 bases at V and 5 bases at J, with 12 bases in the middle. Germline CDR1 is SGHAT and CDR2 is FQNNGV. The CDR3 spans 15 residues. DNA for the CDR3: TGTGCCAGCAGCTTATGGGGCAGGGAGAATGAAAAACTGTTTTTT. Protein: CASSLWGRENEKLFF.

This clone was seen a single time. This rearrangement joins TRBV4-3 to TRBJ1-2, with a tentative D call TRBD1 (6 bases). Germline-derived CDR1 and CDR2 are LGHNA and YSLEER. This CDR3 has 16 amino acids. V was shortened by 0 bases and J by 6 bases, with 17 bases between the two germline ends. The CDR3 here is CASSQDGRGPGDGYTF. The CDR3 nucleotides read TGCGCCAGCAGCCAAGACGGTCGGGGGCCGGGCGATGGCTACACCTTC.

This clone showed up just a few times. The junction does not match germline at one end; this may be a read error. The chain has TRBV4-2 and TRBJ2-2; TRBD1 matches at 9 bases. The CDR3 has 16 residues. Per germline, CDR1 LGHNA and CDR2 YNFKEQ. CDR3 region: CASSLAGTGNPGELFF. As DNA, the CDR3 is TGTGCCAGCAGCCTAGCCGGGACAGGGAACCCCGGGGAGCTGTTTTTT.

This clone appeared a single time. The chain uses TRBV27 and TRBJ1-2, with TRBD1 matching 10 bases. J gave up 3 bases and V 8 bases, and 6 bases lay outside the gene matches. CDR1 MNHEY and CDR2 SMNVEV come from the germline V gene (reference sequence). This CDR3 has 14 amino acids. As DNA, the CDR3 is TGTGCCAGCCGTGACAGGGGGCGACACTATGGCTACACCTTC. It is translated as CASRDRGRHYGYTF.